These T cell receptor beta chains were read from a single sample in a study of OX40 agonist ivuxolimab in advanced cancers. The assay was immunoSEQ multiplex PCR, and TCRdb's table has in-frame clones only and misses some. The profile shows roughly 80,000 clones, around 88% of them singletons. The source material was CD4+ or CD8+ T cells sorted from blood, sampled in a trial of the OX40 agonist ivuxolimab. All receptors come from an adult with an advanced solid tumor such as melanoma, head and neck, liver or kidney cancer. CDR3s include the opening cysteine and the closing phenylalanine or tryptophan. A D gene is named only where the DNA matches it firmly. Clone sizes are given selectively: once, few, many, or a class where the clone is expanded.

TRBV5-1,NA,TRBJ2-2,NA,CASSLVPKEGELFF,TGCGCCAGCAGCTTGGTGCCCAAAGAAGGGGAGCTGTTTTTT
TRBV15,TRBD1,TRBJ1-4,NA,CATSGQTGKVTNEKLFF,TGTGCCACCAGCGGACAGACAGGGAAGGTCACTAATGAAAAACTGTTTTTT
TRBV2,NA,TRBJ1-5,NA,CASSEGGTQPQHF,TGTGCCAGCAGTGAGGGGGGAACTCAGCCCCAGCATTTT
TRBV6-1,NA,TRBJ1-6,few,CASGLEEDSPLHF,TGTGCCAGCGGCCTGGAAGAGGATTCACCCCTCCACTTT
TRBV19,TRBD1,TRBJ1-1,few,CASDDRGTEAFF,TGTGCCAGTGATGACAGGGGCACTGAAGCTTTCTTT
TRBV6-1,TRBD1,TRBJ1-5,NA,CASKTGNQPQHF,TGTGCCAGCAAGACAGGGAATCAGCCCCAGCATTTT
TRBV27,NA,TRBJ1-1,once,CASSQPPGFGMNTEAFF,TGTGCCAGCAGTCAACCCCCAGGGTTTGGGATGAACACTGAAGCTTTCTTT
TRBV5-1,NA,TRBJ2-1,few,CASSFQGLTYNEQFF,TGCGCCAGCAGCTTTCAGGGGCTAACCTACAATGAGCAGTTCTTC
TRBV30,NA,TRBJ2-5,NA,CAWSDTGETQYF,TGTGCCTGGAGTGACACGGGGGAGACCCAGTACTTC
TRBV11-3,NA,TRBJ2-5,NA,CASSTRDPRETQYF,TGTGCCAGCAGCACCAGGGATCCTCGGGAGACCCAGTACTTC
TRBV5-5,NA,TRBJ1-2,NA,CASSLSWGYTF,TGTGCCAGCAGCTTGTCCTGGGGCTACACCTTC
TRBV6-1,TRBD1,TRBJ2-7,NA,CATDRGVSYEQYF,TGTGCCACGGACAGGGGGGTTTCCTACGAGCAGTACTTC
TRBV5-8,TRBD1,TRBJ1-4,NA,CASSLAGTGLTNEKLFF,TGTGCCAGCAGCTTGGCCGGGACAGGGTTAACTAATGAAAAACTGTTTTTT
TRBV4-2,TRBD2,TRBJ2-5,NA,CASSQVKAGGPSETQYF,TGTGCCAGCAGCCAAGTGAAGGCGGGAGGGCCCTCGGAGACCCAGTACTTC
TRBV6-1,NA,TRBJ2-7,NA,CASSRDTLAEQYF,TGTGCCAGCAGTCGGGACACCCTCGCCGAGCAGTACTTC
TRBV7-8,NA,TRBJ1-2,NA,CASSPLRLRSGTVGNYGYTF,TGTGCCAGCAGCCCTCTCCGGCTGCGGTCAGGGACTGTTGGTAACTATGGCTACACCTTC
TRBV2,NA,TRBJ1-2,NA,CASSATGTTNYGYTF,TGTGCCAGCAGTGCAACAGGAACTACCAACTATGGCTACACCTTC
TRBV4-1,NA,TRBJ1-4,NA,CASSQELINEKLFF,TGCGCCAGCAGCCAAGAGTTGATCAATGAAAAACTGTTTTTT
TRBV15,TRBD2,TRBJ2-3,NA,CATTQRWAASGRTDTQYF,TGTGCCACCACCCAGAGGTGGGCCGCTAGCGGTCGCACAGATACGCAGTATTTT
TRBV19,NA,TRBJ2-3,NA,CASRQSTDTQYF,TGTGCCAGCAGACAGAGCACAGATACGCAGTATTTT
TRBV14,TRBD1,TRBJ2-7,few,CASSQGIGQGRYEQYF,TGTGCCAGCAGCCAAGGCATTGGACAGGGAAGGTACGAGCAGTACTTC
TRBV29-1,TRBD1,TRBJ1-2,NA,CSVDLTGNGYTF,TGCAGCGTGGATCTGACAGGGAATGGCTACACCTTC
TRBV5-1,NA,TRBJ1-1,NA,CASSLAEGRNTEAFF,TGCGCCAGCAGCTTGGCGGAGGGCAGGAACACTGAAGCTTTCTTT
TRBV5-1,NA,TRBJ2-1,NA,CASSLAGTQTREQFF,TGCGCCAGCAGCTTGGCCGGGACCCAGACCCGTGAGCAGTTCTTC
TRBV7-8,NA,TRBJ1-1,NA,CASSSAWGTEAFF,TGTGCCAGCAGCTCAGCCTGGGGGACTGAAGCTTTCTTT
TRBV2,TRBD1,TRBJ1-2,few,CASRRDRGSGYTF,TGTGCCAGCAGGCGGGACAGGGGTTCTGGCTACACCTTC
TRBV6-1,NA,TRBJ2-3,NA,CASTLSRRVDTQYF,TGTGCCAGCACTCTCTCCAGAAGGGTGGATACGCAGTATTTT
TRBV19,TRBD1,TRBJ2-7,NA,CASSRQGNSYEQYF,TGTGCCAGTAGCAGACAGGGGAACTCCTACGAGCAGTACTTC
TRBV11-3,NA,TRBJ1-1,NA,CASSLEGGGTEAFF,TGTGCCAGCAGCTTAGAAGGAGGGGGCACTGAAGCTTTCTTT
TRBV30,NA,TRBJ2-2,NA,CAWSSPGMSGELFF,TGTGCCTGGAGTTCTCCGGGGATGAGCGGGGAGCTGTTTTTT
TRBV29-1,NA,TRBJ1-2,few,CSVEWTGNNYGYTF,TGCAGCGTTGAATGGACCGGCAATAACTATGGCTACACCTTC
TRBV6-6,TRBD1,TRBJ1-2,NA,CASRGQSRFYGYTF,TGTGCCAGCAGGGGACAGTCTCGATTCTATGGCTACACCTTC
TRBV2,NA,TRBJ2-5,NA,CASSESGLGGGRAQYF,TGTGCCAGCAGTGAATCGGGACTAGGAGGGGGCCGGGCCCAGTACTTC
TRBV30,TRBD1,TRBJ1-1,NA,CAWMGRGLTEAFF,TGTGCCTGGATGGGCAGGGGGTTGACTGAAGCTTTCTTT
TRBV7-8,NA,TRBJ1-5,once,CASSLRDIYQPQHF,TGTGCCAGCAGCTTAAGGGACATCTATCAGCCCCAGCATTTT